Presented here are 12 T cell receptor beta chains from one specimen sequenced in a study of T-cell memory formation after mild COVID-19. In TCRdb, the 5' RACE reads were re-called with MiXCR into one record per CDR3 protein. The sample has roughly 480,000 distinct CDR3 sequences, 25% seen once. Sequenced: PBMCs or a T cell subset sorted from them (not recorded which). The receptors stem from an adult woman who had mild COVID-19 (a few samples of this study predate the infection). Cell type and time point are not known.

The chain couples TRBV5-1 to TRBJ2-5; no definite D call. V lost 0 bases, J lost 5 bases, and 11 bases lay in between. Germline V CDR1 and CDR2: SGHRS, YFSETQ. The CDR3 sequence is 14 residues long. CDR3 nucleotide sequence: TGCGCCAGCAGCTTGGAGTCAACGGTGGAGACCCAGTACTTC. This encodes CASSLESTVETQYF.

This clonotype showed up many times. V gene TRBV5-1 combines with J gene TRBJ2-1; 8 bases match TRBD2. CDR3 length: 18 residues. Per germline, CDR1 SGHRS and CDR2 YFSETQ. J was trimmed by 0 bases and V by 0 bases; bases with no gene match: 8. The CDR3 here is CASSLDGGAHNSYNEQFF. CDR3 DNA sequence: TGCGCCAGCAGCTTGGACGGGGGGGCCCATAACTCCTACAATGAGCAGTTCTTC. The full variable domain, rest sourced from reference TRBV5-1 and TRBJ2-1, is KAGVTQTPRYLIKTRGQQVTLSCSPISGHRSVSWYQQTPGQGLQFLFEYFSETQRNKGNFPGRFSGRQFSNSRSEMNVSTLELGDSALYLCASSLDGGAHNSYNEQFFGPGTRLTVL.

The CDR3 nucleotides are TGTGCCAGCAGCTTCGGGGGGCTTTATAGCAATCAGCCCCAGCATTTT. Protein: CASSFGGLYSNQPQHF. The gene calls are TRBV7-9 and TRBJ1-5; D may be TRBD1 (6 bases). Germline V CDR1 and CDR2: SEHNR, FQNEAQ (reference sequence). The CDR3 length is 16 residues. V gave up 3 bases and J gave up 0 bases, with 12 bases separating them.

This chain uses TRBV20-1 with TRBJ1-5; TRBD1 might be the D (5 bases). Germline CDR1 DFQATT, CDR2 SNEGSKA (reference sequence). Trimming removed 2 bases at V and 4 bases at J, with 15 bases between. The CDR3 consists of 15 residues. The CDR3 bases are TGCAGTGCTAGAAAAGGGACGGACGGAAATCAGCCCCAGCATTTT. This sequence encodes CSARKGTDGNQPQHF.

The CDR3 reads CSARDPTSGRAREQYF. As DNA, the CDR3 is TGCAGTGCTAGAGATCCCACTAGCGGGAGGGCCCGCGAGCAGTACTTC. The chain is built from TRBV20-1 and TRBJ2-7; 13 nucleotides match TRBD2. CDR1 is DFQATT, CDR2 SNEGSKA, per germline (reference sequence). Trimming removed 0 bases from V and 6 bases from J; junction bases left unmatched: 8. The CDR3 is made up of 16 amino acids.

This clonotype was recorded a few times. The chain joins TRBV6-6 to TRBJ2-7, with a weak D call TRBD1 (6 bases). Germline V CDR1 and CDR2: MNHNY, SVGAGI (reference sequence). This CDR3 is 13 amino acids long. Trimming shortened V by 6 bases and J by 1 base, and 10 bases separated the two germline ends. The DNA for the CDR3 is TGTGCCAGCAGCAAACAGGGATCCTACGAGCAGTACTTC. Amino acids: CASSKQGSYEQYF.

V usage is TRBV5-1 and J usage is TRBJ2-2; TRBD1 or TRBD2 may be the D gene (5 bases each). Deletions cut 5 bases from V and 7 bases from J, with 18 bases between. The CDR3 totals 15 residues. The V gene's germline CDR1 is SGHRS and CDR2 YFSETQ. The CDR3 DNA reads as TGCGCCAGCAGGACCCCCGGGACCCGGTTCGGGGAGCTGTTTTTT. Translation: CASRTPGTRFGELFF.

This clonotype was seen many times. This chain links TRBV19 with TRBJ2-1; 12 bases are a match to TRBD2. Losses at the gene ends were 5 bases for V and 2 bases for J; bases not matched to a gene: 1. Germline assignment: CDR1 LNHDA and CDR2 SQIVND (reference sequence). The CDR3 has 15 residues. CDR3 in amino acids: CASSRLAGAYNEQFF. In DNA form, the CDR3 reads TGTGCCAGTAGTCGACTAGCGGGAGCCTACAATGAGCAGTTCTTC.

This clonotype has more than one count but fewer than ten. The chain joins TRBV5-6 to TRBJ2-5; possible D gene TRBD2, 5 bases. Germline V gene lookup returns CDR1 SGHDT and CDR2 YYEEEE. This CDR3 region has 13 residues. V was pared by 3 bases and J by 0 bases, with 6 bases between. The CDR3 loop reads CASSSGYQETQYF. The CDR3 DNA reads TGTGCCAGCAGCTCGGGATACCAAGAGACCCAGTACTTC.

This clonotype has more than one count but fewer than ten. The rearrangement uses TRBV5-1 and TRBJ1-3; D gene ambiguous. With 1 base removed from V and 3 bases from J, the gap between germline ends came to 8 bases. Germline V lookup: CDR1 SGHRS, CDR2 YFSETQ. The CDR3 is 14 amino acids. Here the CDR3 reads CASSLSSGGNTIYF. Here the CDR3 DNA reads TGCGCCAGCAGCTTGTCCTCTGGTGGAAACACCATATATTTT.

This sequence joins TRBV20-1 and TRBJ2-2; D uncertain. Germline CDR1 is DFQATT and CDR2 is SNEGSKA (reference sequence). CDR3 size: 15 residues. V was shortened by 3 bases and J by 6 bases, with 17 bases between the two germline ends. Here the CDR3 reads CSARPSSSPSGELFF. CDR3 in DNA: TGCAGTGCTAGGCCCTCCAGCAGTCCCTCCGGGGAGCTGTTTTTT.

This clonotype occurred a few times. The CDR3 nucleotides are TGCAGCTGGGAGGGGGCAGCTTTCTTT. It specifies CSWEGAAFF. The J gene is TRBJ1-1, the V gene TRBV20-1; TRBD1 aligns across 7 bases. Germline lookup yields CDR1 DFQATT and CDR2 SNEGSKA (reference sequence). The CDR3 contains 9 residues.